These T cell receptor beta chains were read from a single sample in a study of shared clonotypes between healthy human individuals. Assay used: immunoSEQ multiplex PCR; TCRdb lists only in-frame clones, some missing. The data contain roughly 810,000 clones, about 96% of them singletons. Material for sequencing was naive CD8+ T cells sorted from blood. Every receptor here comes from a man aged 30 to 45 in good health. The CDR3 runs from the conserved cysteine through the conserved F or W. A D gene is named only where the DNA matches it firmly. Size tells how often a clone was seen (once, few, many) or the class of an expanded clone, and some rows leave it out.

CDR3 DNA: TGTGCCAGCAGTGAACCGGAGACGGGACTAGCCCCCCCGAACACCGGGGAGCTGTTTTTT
CDR3 protein: CASSEPETGLAPPNTGELFF
J gene: TRBJ2-2
D gene: TRBD2
V gene: TRBV2
clone size: .

CDR3 DNA: TGTGCCTGGAGCGCGGGACGGTTAGGAAACACCATATATTTT
CDR3 protein: CAWSAGRLGNTIYF
J gene: TRBJ1-3
D gene: .
V gene: TRBV30
clone size: .

CDR3 DNA: TGTGCCAGCAGCTTAGGGGCGGGAGGCTACGAGCAGTACTTC
CDR3 protein: CASSLGAGGYEQYF
J gene: TRBJ2-7
D gene: TRBD2
V gene: TRBV7-6
clone size: .

CDR3 DNA: TGTGCCAGCAGCTTAGGCGGCGACACAGGGTGGGATGAGCAGTTCTTC
CDR3 protein: CASSLGGDTGWDEQFF
J gene: TRBJ2-1
D gene: .
V gene: TRBV11-2
clone size: .

CDR3 DNA: TGCGCCAGCAGCTACCTTTCGGGGTACGAGCAGTACTTC
CDR3 protein: CASSYLSGYEQYF
J gene: TRBJ2-7
D gene: .
V gene: TRBV5-1
clone size: .

CDR3 DNA: TGTGCCACCAGCAGAGAGCGGGAGCGGGAGCAGTTCTTC
CDR3 protein: CATSREREREQFF
J gene: TRBJ2-1
D gene: TRBD2
V gene: TRBV15
clone size: .

CDR3 DNA: TGCGCCAGCAGCCAAGTGGGCTCACAAGAGACCCAGTACTTC
CDR3 protein: CASSQVGSQETQYF
J gene: TRBJ2-5
D gene: .
V gene: TRBV4-1
clone size: .

CDR3 DNA: TGTGCCAGCAGCTTCCGGGGTCGCGAGCAGTACTTC
CDR3 protein: CASSFRGREQYF
J gene: TRBJ2-7
D gene: .
V gene: TRBV5-6
clone size: .

CDR3 DNA: TGTGCCAGCAGCGCCGCAAGGACAGATACGCAGTATTTT
CDR3 protein: CASSAARTDTQYF
J gene: TRBJ2-3
D gene: .
V gene: TRBV9
clone size: .

CDR3 DNA: TGTGCCAGCAGAGCTCTTAGTACAGATACGCAGTATTTT
CDR3 protein: CASRALSTDTQYF
J gene: TRBJ2-3
D gene: .
V gene: TRBV9
clone size: .

CDR3 DNA: TGTGCCAGCAGTGAATTACTAGCGGGAGACTACAATGAGCAGTTCTTC
CDR3 protein: CASSELLAGDYNEQFF
J gene: TRBJ2-1
D gene: TRBD2
V gene: TRBV2
clone size: .

CDR3 DNA: TGCGCCAGCAGCTTGGGTTCAGGGAGGTACTACAATGAGCAGTTCTTC
CDR3 protein: CASSLGSGRYYNEQFF
J gene: TRBJ2-1
D gene: .
V gene: TRBV5-1
clone size: few

CDR3 DNA: TGTGCCTGGAGTGTACTGTTTATCGACCGACCTGGACTTTCTCCAGATACGCAGTATTTT
CDR3 protein: CAWSVLFIDRPGLSPDTQYF
J gene: TRBJ2-3
D gene: .
V gene: TRBV30
clone size: .

CDR3 DNA: TGTGCCAGCAGTGGTGACGGGGGAGAGACCCAGTACTTC
CDR3 protein: CASSGDGGETQYF
J gene: TRBJ2-5
D gene: .
V gene: TRBV25-1
clone size: .

CDR3 DNA: TGTGCCAGCAGCTTAGAATTCCGGACAGATTATGGCTACACCTTC
CDR3 protein: CASSLEFRTDYGYTF
J gene: TRBJ1-2
D gene: .
V gene: TRBV13
clone size: .